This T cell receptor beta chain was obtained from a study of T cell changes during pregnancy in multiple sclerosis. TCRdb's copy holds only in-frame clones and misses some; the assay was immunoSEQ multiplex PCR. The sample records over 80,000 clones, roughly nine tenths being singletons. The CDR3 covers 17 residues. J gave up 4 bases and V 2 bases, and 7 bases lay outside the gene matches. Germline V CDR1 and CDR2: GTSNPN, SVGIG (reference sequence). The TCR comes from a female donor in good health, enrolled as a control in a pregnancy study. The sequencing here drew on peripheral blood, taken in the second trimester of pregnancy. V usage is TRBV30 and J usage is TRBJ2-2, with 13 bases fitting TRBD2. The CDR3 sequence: CAWSPGLAGAGTGELFF. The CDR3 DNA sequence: TGTGCCTGGAGTCCTGGACTAGCGGGAGCGGGCACCGGGGAGCTGTTTTTT. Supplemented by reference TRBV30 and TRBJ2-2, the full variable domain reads SQTIHQWPATLVQPVGSPLSLECTVEGTSNPNLYWYRQAAGRGLQLLFYSVGIGQISSEVPQNLSASRPQDRQFILSSKKLLLSDSGFYLCAWSPGLAGAGTGELFFGEGSRLTVL.